This T cell receptor beta chain appears in the sequencing data of a study of cytomegalovirus exposure and HLA in healthy donors (dated by TCRdb to the late 2010s). For context, the study as a whole: In an earlier analysis of 450 to 750 of the donors, 250 to 350 Gb of sequence data and 95 million to 130 million unique TCR beta sequences from 180 million or so T cells were reported. Roughly 300 gigabases of sequencing data and 70 million to 100 million unique TCR sequences made up an early release that covered 640 HLA-typed donors. Of the roughly 400 genotyped donors, approximately 83% fell in the genetic ancestry cluster associated with self-reported Caucasian donors. The aim of the study was to test whether cataloging public T cell receptors could identify signatures of past pathogen exposure. The study profiled the T cell repertoires of more than 500 subjects by immunosequencing and related them to cytomegalovirus serostatus. Besides the first cohort of roughly 640 subjects, a separate validation cohort made up of over 100 different subjects was used. To predict cytomegalovirus infection status, the study brought together high-throughput TCR immunosequencing, statistical association of individual TCRs with disease status, and machine learning. In a later analysis, previously published TCR beta repertoires from hundreds of donors were re-analyzed and high-resolution HLA genotyping was added so that TCR occurrence patterns could be studied. In the later analysis, no new phenotypic data were used to find candidate immune exposures; instead, reliance was placed on TCR beta sequences and their occurrence across donors. In an earlier analysis of 500 to 650 of the donors, high-throughput TCR beta sequencing was used to judge whether each TCR beta V gene segment behaved as functional or pseudogenic. Alongside the repertoire data, information on donor age, sex, ethnicity and CMV serostatus was compiled. A later genetic analysis took genome-wide SNP genotypes for about 55% of the roughly 700 donors and used that subset as a discovery cohort. Every discovery cohort repertoire had been produced on one sequencing platform. Both class I and class II loci were covered by HLA typing, at four-digit resolution. The number of donors typed differed by locus, with 629-630 for A, B, C, DRB1 and DQB1, 522 for DQA1, under 610 for DPA1, and over 400 for DPB1. A few DR-DQ haplotypes were treated as single units for association and clustering because of strong linkage in the cohort. Across 398 genotyped donors of the cohort, an average of about 220,000 unique TCR beta nucleotide sequences per donor were sequenced, and roughly 20% of those sequences were non-productive.

The germline V gene gives CDR1 as SGHRS and CDR2 as YFSETQ. Trimming removed 4 bases from V and 7 bases from J, leaving 15 bases between the germline ends. Counted from cysteine to phenylalanine, this CDR3 has 14 amino acids. Only the CDR3 region is kept as DNA, spanning 42 bases read in frame from base 1. Study-wide findings and limitations: A later genetic analysis associated a missense DCLRE1C variant with V-gene and J-gene trimming of TCR beta chains, and an independent cohort replicated the association. In a later analysis, HLA-associated TCR beta chains were found to be more clonally expanded and to have lower generation probabilities than equally common non-associated chains. A later genetic analysis reported fewer N-insertions in productive TCRs among donors in an Asian-associated ancestry cluster than the approximately 670-donor mean. In this cohort, only TCR beta chains were sequenced, and detectable features were limited by the absence of alpha or paired-chain data. Roughly uniform sequencing depth across donors was assumed in presence/absence analyses, although this assumption may not hold. Correlated functional status among segregating V segments might be attributable to linkage disequilibrium, but an unknown experimental factor could not be ruled out. The earlier analysis of about 600 of the donors excluded about 16 rarely observed V segments, including chromosome 9 orphons, because counts were too low. A later analysis reported that several top co-occurrence clusters appeared linked to parvovirus B19, influenza, CMV and Epstein-Barr virus. Three of the identified cytomegalovirus-associated TCR beta chains were confirmed in vitro to be specific for cytomegalovirus antigens. While some public TCRs were present in many individuals, most TCR sequences turned up only very rarely across donors. A further reported finding was that TCR beta sequences accurately predicted the HLA-A and HLA-B alleles for most subjects in the first cohort. Assigning TCR associations to individual alleles was difficult when HLA alleles, especially DR and DQ, strongly co-occurred. Cytomegalovirus status was reported to be diagnosed by the classifier with high specificity and sensitivity in both the original and validation cohorts. For the cohort, immune exposure information was limited to CMV serostatus. In a later analysis, the rate of TCR association differed among HLA loci, with DRB1 alleles having the most associated TCRs and HLA-C alleles having the fewest. Some IMGT-functional V segments, including TRBV6-2 and TRBV6-3, could not be distinguished by the 87-base-pair reads and were therefore excluded. A later analysis associated around 16,000 TCR beta sequences with specific HLA alleles at a false discovery rate of 0.05. Because HLA typing was unavailable for some donors at each locus, only the typed subset was used in association tests. In a later analysis, most CMV-associated TCR beta chains were found to appear HLA-restricted, with HLA associations seemingly driven largely by CMV exposure. A group of highly shared sequence variants was considered likely to be a technical artifact of the sequencing pipeline. In an earlier analysis of 500 to 650 of the donors, most TCR beta V segments appeared in productive rearrangements about 87% or about 30% of the time, broadly matching IMGT annotations. A total of roughly 160 TCR beta chains were listed by the study as associated with cytomegalovirus. The authors suggested that the approach could potentially be extended to other disease states and immunological phenotypes.

A word on this clone: No cognate antigen has been identified for it. One base away there is no much larger clone; base qualities are not given.

The cohort comprised 666 healthy bone marrow donors. At the time of sampling, all cohort members were nominally healthy, though unrecorded immune exposures were likely present. The donor tested CMV seronegative, placing the donor among the 350 or so seronegative members of the cohort. Every donor gave a peripheral blood sample, and the peripheral blood mononuclear cells from that sample were used for TCR beta sequencing. The Qiagen DNeasy Blood Extraction Kit was used to extract genomic DNA from the blood cell samples. Library preparation employed the immunoSEQ multiplex PCR assay. For the multiplex PCR, a mixture combining 60 forward primers for TCR Vbeta segments and 13 reverse primers for TCR Jbeta segments was used. Amplification of the CDR3 region of rearranged TCR beta genes was performed with a multiplex PCR assay on genomic DNA. On the Illumina HiSeq System, the amplified TCR beta libraries were sequenced as 87-base-pair reads. Under the source paper's analysis protocol: A later analysis counted 65 million to 90 million unique TCR beta chains across the 640 or so repertoires, and roughly 11 million of these chains were shared by at least two donors. Raw reads were error-corrected and collapsed into unique sequences with a nearest-neighbor algorithm that merged closely related sequences to remove PCR and sequencing errors. Alignment of CDR3 sequences to IMGT reference sequences was used to assign V, D and J gene segments. Each retained sequence needed at least a six-nucleotide match to both a V gene segment and a J gene segment. Rearrangements were called productive when the CDR3 lacked stop codons and stayed in frame with V and J; all others were non-productive. Following IMGT convention, CDR3 was defined as the stretch from the second conserved V-encoded cysteine to the conserved J-encoded phenylalanine. The earlier analysis of some 550 of the donors excluded any sequence lacking an unambiguous match to a single V gene segment. In an earlier analysis of some 590 of the donors, a V segment was called functional when productive rearrangements were above 56.7%, and segregating when the standard deviation between donors exceeded 5%. To diagnose cytomegalovirus status from the catalog of TCR beta chain sequences, a statistical classification framework was built. A later analysis assigned V and J genes by comparing TCR nucleotide sequences with IMGT/GENE-DB human TR gene sequences. The TCRdist pipeline was used in a later analysis to assign CDR3 sequences and most-parsimonious VDJ recombination scenarios. A later analysis defined each TCR beta chain by its CDR3 amino acid sequence plus V-gene family, and excluded reads lacking a unique V-gene family. To address suspected cross-contamination and a sequencing artifact, a later analysis removed a few hundred highly shared, low-generation-probability nucleotide sequences. In a later analysis, a clonal expansion index was calculated for each public chain from normalized within-repertoire ranks of inferred template counts. Generation probabilities in a later analysis came from a VDJ recombination model fitted to out-of-frame rearrangements, and those results were checked against IGoR. In a later analysis, hypergeometric tests were used to score TCR-TCR, TCR-HLA and TCR-CMV co-occurrence, with a repertoire-size bias correction applied to TCR pairs. False discovery rates were estimated in a later analysis by permuting HLA or CMV assignments 20 times. In a later analysis, co-occurring TCRs were grouped using DBSCAN, with TCRdist sequence similarity added in when clustering inside HLA-allele-positive subsets. For co-occurrence clustering, repertoires with fewer than 30,000 or more than 120,000 public chains were excluded, along with four or five repertoires with anomalous nucleotide sharing. This is the immuneACCESS table as TCRdb keeps it, with only in-frame sequences that have V and J called. A part of the clones is gone; compared with another copy, unresolved V genes explain less than half, and the rest is unexplained. V and J calls and clone size are those listed in that table; D and trimming were worked out from the DNA. The sample table contains around 120,000 clones; only one count was recorded for roughly four fifths of them. The ten largest account for 2.5% to 3% of the sample.

The rearranged chain carries TRBV5-1 and TRBJ2-1, with TRBD2 tentatively as D gene (6 bases match). This TCR was recovered from a boy between 2 and 10 years old in good health and CMV-seronegative. The sequenced material came from PBMCs. Here the CDR3 is given as CASSGDSYRNEQFF. The bases read TGCGCCAGCAGCGGGGACTCCTATCGTAATGAGCAGTTCTTC.